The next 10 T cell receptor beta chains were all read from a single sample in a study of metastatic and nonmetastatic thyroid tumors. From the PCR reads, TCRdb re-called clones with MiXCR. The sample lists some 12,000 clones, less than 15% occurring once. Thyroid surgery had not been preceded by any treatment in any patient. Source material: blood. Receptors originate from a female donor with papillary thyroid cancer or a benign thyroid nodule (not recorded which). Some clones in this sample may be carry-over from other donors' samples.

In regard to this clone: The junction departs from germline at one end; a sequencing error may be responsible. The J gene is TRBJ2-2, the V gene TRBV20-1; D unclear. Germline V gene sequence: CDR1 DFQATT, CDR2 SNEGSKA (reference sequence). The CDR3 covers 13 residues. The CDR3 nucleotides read TGCAGTGCTAGTTCTGGTAACACCGAGGAGCTTTTTTTT. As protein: CSASSGNTEELFF.

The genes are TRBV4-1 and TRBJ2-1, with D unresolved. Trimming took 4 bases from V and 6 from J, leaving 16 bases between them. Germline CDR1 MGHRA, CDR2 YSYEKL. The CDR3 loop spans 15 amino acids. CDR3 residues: CASSPVGFRPNEQFF. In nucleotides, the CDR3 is TGCGCCAGCAGCCCAGTAGGCTTCCGCCCCAATGAGCAGTTCTTC.

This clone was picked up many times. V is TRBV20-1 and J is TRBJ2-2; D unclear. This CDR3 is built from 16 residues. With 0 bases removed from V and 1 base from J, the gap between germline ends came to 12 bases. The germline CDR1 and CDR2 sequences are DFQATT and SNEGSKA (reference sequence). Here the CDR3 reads CSARDPRKMNTGELFF. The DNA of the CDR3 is TGCAGTGCTAGAGATCCTCGCAAGATGAACACCGGGGAGCTGTTTTTT.

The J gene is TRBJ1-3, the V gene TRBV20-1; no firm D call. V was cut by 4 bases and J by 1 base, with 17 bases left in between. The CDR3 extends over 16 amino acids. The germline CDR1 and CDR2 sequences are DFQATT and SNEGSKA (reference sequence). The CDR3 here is CSATPTSLESGNTIYF. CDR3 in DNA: TGCAGTGCTACCCCCACCTCTCTTGAGTCTGGAAACACCATATATTTT.

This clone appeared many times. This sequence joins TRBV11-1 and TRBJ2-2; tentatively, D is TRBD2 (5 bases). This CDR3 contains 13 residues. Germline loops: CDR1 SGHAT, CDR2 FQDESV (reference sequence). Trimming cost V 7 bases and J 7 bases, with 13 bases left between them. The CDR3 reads CASTFEGGGELFF. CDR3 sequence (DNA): TGTGCCAGCACATTTGAGGGTGGCGGGGAGCTGTTTTTT.

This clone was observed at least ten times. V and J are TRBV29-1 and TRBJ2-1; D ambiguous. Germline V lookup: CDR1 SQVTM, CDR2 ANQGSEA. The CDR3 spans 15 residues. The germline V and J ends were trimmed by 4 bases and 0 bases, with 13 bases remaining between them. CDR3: CSVGPPSSSYNEQFF. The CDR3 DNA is TGCAGCGTTGGCCCTCCTTCGAGCTCCTACAATGAGCAGTTCTTC.

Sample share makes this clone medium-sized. The CDR3 reads CATRTGQSSYEQYF. The CDR3 DNA follows: TGTGCCACCAGAACAGGGCAAAGCTCCTACGAGCAGTACTTC. The chain links TRBV28 to TRBJ2-7; D perhaps matches TRBD1 (6 bases). Looked up from germline, CDR1 is MDHEN and CDR2 is SYDVKM. The CDR3 extends over 14 amino acids. Trimming took off 10 bases at V and 0 bases at J, with 16 bases between the two ends.

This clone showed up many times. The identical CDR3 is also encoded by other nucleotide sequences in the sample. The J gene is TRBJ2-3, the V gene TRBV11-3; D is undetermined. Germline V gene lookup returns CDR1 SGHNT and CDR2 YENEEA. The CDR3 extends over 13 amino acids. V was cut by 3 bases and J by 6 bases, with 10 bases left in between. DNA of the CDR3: TGTGCCAGCAGCTTCGCTTTGGGGGATACGCAGTATTTT. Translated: CASSFALGDTQYF.

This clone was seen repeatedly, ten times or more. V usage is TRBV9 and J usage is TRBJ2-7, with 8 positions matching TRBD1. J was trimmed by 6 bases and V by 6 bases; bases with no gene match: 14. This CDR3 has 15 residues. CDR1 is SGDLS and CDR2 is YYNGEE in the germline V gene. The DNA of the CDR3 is TGTGCCAGCAATTCATTCCCTGGACAGGGTTCCGAGCAGTACTTC. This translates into CASNSFPGQGSEQYF.

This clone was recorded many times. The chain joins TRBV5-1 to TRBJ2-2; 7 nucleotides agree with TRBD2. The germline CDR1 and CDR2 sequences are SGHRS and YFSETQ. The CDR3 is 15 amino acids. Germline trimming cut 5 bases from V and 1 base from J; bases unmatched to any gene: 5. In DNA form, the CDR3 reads TGCGCCAGCAGTCGAGCGGGACTGAACACCGGGGAGCTGTTTTTT. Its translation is CASSRAGLNTGELFF.